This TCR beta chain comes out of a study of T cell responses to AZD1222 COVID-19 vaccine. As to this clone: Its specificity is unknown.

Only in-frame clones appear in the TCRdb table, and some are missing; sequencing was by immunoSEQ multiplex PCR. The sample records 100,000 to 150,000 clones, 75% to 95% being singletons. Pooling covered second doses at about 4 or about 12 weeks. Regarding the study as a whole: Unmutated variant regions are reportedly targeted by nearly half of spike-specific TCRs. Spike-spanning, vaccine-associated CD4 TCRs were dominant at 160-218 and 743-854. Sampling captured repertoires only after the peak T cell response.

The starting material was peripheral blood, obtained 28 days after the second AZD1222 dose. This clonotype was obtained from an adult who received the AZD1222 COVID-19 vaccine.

The CDR3 bases are TGTGCCAGCAGCCAAGTTGTAGGGGGAGGCTACACCTTC. Translating gives CASSQVVGGGYTF. This chain uses TRBV3-1 (or the pseudogene TRBV3-2) with TRBJ1-2, with a tentative D call TRBD1 (6 bases). Germline V CDR1 and CDR2: LGHDT, YNNKEL (reference sequence). CDR3 size: 13 residues. Trimming pared 1 base from V and 8 bases from J, leaving 11 bases between.